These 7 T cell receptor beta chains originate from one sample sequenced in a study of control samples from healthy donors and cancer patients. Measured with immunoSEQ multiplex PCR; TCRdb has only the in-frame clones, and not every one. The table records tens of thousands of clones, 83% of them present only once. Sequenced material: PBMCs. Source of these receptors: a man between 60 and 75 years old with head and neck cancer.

Here the CDR3 reads CASSMEGRQPQHF. The CDR3 nucleotides are TGTGCCAGCAGTATGGAGGGACGGCAGCCCCAGCATTTT. The chain uses TRBV6-5 and TRBJ1-5; maybe TRBD1 (5 bases). The ends were cut back, 5 bases at V and 7 bases at J, with 12 bases in the middle. The germline gives CDR1 MNHEY, CDR2 SVGAGI. The CDR3 totals 13 residues.

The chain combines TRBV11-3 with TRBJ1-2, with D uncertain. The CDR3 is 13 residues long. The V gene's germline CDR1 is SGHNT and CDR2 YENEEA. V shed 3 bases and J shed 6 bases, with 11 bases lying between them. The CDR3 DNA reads TGTGCCAGCAGCTTTTCTGGGAGCGATGGCTACACCTTC. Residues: CASSFSGSDGYTF.

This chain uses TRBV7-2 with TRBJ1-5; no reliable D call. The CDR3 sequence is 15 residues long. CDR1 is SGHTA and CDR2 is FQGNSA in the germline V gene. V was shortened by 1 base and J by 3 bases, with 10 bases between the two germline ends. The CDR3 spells CASSLVVNANQPQHF. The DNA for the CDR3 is TGTGCCAGCAGCTTAGTCGTTAACGCCAATCAGCCCCAGCATTTT.

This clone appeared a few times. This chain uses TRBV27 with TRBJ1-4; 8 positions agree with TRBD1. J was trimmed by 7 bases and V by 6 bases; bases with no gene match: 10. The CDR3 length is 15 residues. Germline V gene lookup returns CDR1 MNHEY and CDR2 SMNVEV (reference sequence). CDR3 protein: CASSRDRGGSEKLFF. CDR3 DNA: TGTGCCAGCAGCCGCGACAGGGGAGGGAGTGAAAAACTGTTTTTT.

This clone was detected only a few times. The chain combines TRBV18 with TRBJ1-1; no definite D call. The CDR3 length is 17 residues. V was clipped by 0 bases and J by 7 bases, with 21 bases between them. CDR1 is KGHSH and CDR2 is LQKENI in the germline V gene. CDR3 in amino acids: CASSPPPGWLATSEAFF. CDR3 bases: TGTGCCAGCTCACCACCCCCCGGGTGGCTAGCTACGAGTGAAGCTTTCTTT.

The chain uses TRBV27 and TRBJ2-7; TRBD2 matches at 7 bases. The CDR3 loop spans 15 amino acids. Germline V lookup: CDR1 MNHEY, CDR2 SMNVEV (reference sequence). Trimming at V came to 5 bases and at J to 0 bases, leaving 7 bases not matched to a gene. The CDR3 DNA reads TGTGCCAGCAGTGGGCTAGCGGCCGACTCCTACGAGCAGTACTTC. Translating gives CASSGLAADSYEQYF.

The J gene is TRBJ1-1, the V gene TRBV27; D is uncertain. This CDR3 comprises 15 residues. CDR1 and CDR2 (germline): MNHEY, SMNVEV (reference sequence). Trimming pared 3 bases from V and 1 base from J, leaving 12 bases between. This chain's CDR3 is CASSLSAGWNTEAFF. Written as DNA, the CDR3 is TGTGCCAGCAGTTTGAGTGCGGGATGGAACACTGAAGCTTTCTTT.